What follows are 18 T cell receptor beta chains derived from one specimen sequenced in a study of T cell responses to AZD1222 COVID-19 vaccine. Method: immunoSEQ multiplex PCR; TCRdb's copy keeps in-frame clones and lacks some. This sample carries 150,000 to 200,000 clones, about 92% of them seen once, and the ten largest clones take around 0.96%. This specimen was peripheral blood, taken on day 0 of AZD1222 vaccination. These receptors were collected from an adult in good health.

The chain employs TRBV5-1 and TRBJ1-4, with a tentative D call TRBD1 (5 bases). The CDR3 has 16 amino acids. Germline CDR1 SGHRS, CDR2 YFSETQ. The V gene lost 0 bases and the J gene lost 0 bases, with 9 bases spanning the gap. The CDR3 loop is CASSLGTQTTNEKLFF. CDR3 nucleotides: TGCGCCAGCAGCTTGGGGACACAAACAACTAATGAAAAACTGTTTTTT.

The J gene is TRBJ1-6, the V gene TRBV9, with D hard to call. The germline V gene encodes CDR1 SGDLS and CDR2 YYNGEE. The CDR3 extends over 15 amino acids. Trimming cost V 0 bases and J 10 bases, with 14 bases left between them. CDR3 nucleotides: TGTGCCAGCAGCGTAGCTCCCTCGGCAAACTCACCCCTCCACTTT. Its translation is CASSVAPSANSPLHF.

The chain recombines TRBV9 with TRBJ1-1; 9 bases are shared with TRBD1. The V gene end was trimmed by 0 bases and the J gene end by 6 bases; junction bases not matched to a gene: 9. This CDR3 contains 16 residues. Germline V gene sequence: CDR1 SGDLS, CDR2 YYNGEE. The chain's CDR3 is CASSVVPGQGYAEAFF. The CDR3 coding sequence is TGTGCCAGCAGCGTAGTCCCCGGACAGGGGTACGCTGAAGCTTTCTTT.

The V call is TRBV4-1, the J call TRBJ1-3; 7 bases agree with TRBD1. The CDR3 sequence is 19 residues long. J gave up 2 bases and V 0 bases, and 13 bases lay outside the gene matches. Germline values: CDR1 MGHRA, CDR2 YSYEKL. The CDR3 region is CASSQEPIQGFFAGNTIYF. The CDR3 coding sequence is TGCGCCAGCAGCCAAGAACCCATACAGGGGTTCTTCGCTGGAAACACCATATATTTT.

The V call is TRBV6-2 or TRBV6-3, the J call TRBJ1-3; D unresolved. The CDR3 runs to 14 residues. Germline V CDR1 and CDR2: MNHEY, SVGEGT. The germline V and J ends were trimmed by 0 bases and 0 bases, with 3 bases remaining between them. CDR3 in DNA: TGTGCCAGCAGTTACTCGACCTCTGGAAACACCATATATTTT. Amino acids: CASSYSTSGNTIYF.

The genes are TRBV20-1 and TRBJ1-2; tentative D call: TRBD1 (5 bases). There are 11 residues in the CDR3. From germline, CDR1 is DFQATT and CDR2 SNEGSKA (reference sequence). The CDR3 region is CGAGNHYGYTF. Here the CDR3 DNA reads TGCGGGGCAGGGAACCACTATGGCTACACCTTC.

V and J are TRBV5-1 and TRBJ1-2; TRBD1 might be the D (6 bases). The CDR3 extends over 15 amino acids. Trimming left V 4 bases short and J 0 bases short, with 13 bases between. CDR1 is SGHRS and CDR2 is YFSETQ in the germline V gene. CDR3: CASSRVGTTNYGYTF. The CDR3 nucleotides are TGCGCCAGCAGCCGGGTCGGGACAACTAACTATGGCTACACCTTC. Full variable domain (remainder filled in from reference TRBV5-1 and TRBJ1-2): KAGVTQTPRYLIKTRGQQVTLSCSPISGHRSVSWYQQTPGQGLQFLFEYFSETQRNKGNFPGRFSGRQFSNSRSEMNVSTLELGDSALYLCASSRVGTTNYGYTFGSGTRLTVV.

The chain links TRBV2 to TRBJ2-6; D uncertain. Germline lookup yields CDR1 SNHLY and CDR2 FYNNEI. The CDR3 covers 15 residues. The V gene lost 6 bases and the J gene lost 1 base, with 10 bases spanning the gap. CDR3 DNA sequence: TGTGCCAGCAGCGCTTCTGTGTCTGGGGCCAACGTCCTGACTTTC. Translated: CASSASVSGANVLTF.

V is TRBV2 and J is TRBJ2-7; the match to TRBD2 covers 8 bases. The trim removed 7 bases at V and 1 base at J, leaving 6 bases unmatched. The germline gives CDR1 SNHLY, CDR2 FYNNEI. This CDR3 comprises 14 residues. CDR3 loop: CASKNSGASYEQYF. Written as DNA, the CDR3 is TGTGCCAGCAAAAATAGCGGGGCGTCCTACGAGCAGTACTTC. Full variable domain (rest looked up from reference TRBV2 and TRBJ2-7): EPEVTQTPSHQVTQMGQEVILRCVPISNHLYFYWYRQILGQKVEFLVSFYNNEISEKSEIFDDQFSVERPDGSNFTLKIRSTKLEDSAMYFCASKNSGASYEQYFGPGTRLTVT.

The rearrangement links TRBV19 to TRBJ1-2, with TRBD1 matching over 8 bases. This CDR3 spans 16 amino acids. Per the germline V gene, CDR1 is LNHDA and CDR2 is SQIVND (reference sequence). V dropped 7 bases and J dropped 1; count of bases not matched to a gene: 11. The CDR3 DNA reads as TGTGCCAGTACCCTTCGACCTGGACAGGGTAACTATGGCTACACCTTC. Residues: CASTLRPGQGNYGYTF.

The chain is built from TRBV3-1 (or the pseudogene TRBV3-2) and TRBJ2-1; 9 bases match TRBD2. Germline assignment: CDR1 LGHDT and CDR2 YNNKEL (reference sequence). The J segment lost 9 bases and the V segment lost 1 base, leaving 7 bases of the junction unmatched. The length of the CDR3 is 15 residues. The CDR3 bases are TGTGCCAGCAGCCAAGCTCTAGCGGGGTCTGGTGAGCAGTTCTTC. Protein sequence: CASSQALAGSGEQFF.

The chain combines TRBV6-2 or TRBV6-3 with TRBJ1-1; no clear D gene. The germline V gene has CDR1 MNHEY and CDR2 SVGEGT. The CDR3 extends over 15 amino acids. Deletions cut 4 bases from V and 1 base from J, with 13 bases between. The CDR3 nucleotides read TGTGCCAGCAGTTCGCTGGTGGCGGGGAACACTGAAGCTTTCTTT. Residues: CASSSLVAGNTEAFF.

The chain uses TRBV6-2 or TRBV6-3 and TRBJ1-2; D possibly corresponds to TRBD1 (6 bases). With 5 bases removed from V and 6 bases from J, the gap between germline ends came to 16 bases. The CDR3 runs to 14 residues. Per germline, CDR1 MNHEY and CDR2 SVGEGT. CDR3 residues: CASSRNRAPNGYTF. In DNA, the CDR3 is TGTGCCAGCAGTCGAAACAGGGCCCCGAATGGCTACACCTTC.

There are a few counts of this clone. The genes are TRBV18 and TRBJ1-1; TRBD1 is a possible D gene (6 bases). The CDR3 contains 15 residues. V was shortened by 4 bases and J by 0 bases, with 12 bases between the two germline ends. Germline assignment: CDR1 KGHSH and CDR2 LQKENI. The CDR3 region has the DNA TGTGCCAGCTCACAGGGACAACCCCTGAACACTGAAGCTTTCTTT. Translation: CASSQGQPLNTEAFF. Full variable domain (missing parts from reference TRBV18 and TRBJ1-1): NAGVMQNPRHLVRRRGQEARLRCSPMKGHSHVYWYRQLPEEGLKFMVYLQKENIIDESGMPKERFSAEFPKEGPSILRIQQVVRGDSAAYFCASSQGQPLNTEAFFGQGTRLTVV.

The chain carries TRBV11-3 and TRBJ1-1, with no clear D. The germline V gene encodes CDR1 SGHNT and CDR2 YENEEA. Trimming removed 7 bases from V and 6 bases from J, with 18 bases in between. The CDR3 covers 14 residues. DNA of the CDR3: TGTGCCAGCATCTTCAAAAACGATAGGCCTGAAGCTTTCTTT. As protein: CASIFKNDRPEAFF.

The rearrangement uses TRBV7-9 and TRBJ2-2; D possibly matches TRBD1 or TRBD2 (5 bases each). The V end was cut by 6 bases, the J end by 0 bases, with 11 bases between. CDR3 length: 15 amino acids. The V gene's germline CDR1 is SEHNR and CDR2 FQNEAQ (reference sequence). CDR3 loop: CASRWDGSNTGELFF. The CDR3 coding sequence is TGTGCCAGCAGATGGGACGGCTCGAACACCGGGGAGCTGTTTTTT. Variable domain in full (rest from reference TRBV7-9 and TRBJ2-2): DTGVSQNPRHKITKRGQNVTFRCDPISEHNRLYWYRQTLGQGPEFLTYFQNEAQLEKSRLLSDRFSAERPKGSFSTLEIQRTEQGDSAMYLCASRWDGSNTGELFFGEGSRLTVL.

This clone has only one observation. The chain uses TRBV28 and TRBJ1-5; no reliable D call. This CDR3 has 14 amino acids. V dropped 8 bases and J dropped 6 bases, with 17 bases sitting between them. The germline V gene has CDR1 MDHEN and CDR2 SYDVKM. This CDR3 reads CASRPRTGGQPQHF. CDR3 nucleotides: TGTGCCAGCCGACCACGGACGGGAGGTCAGCCCCAGCATTTT.

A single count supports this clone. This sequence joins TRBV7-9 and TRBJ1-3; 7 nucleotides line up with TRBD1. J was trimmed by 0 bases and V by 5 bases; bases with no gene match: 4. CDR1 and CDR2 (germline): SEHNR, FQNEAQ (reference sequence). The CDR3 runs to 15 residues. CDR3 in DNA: TGTGCCAGCAGCCAGGGACAGCTCTCTGGAAACACCATATATTTT. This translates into CASSQGQLSGNTIYF.